These 12 T cell receptor beta chains share one sample of origin, sequenced in a study of blood T cell repertoires in COVID-19. This table comes from immunoSEQ multiplex PCR, and its TCRdb copy is limited to in-frame clones, with some not included. The sample yields approximately 210,000 clones, approximately 82% seen once. Sequenced input: peripheral blood. Receptor source: a woman aged 45-65 years with acute or convalescent COVID-19.

The genes are TRBV18 and TRBJ2-2, with D possibly being TRBD2 (5 bases). The CDR3 is 16 amino acids. Germline V gives CDR1 KGHSH, CDR2 LQKENI. V lost 1 base and J 0 bases, leaving 9 bases between the germline ends. The CDR3 here is CASSPRVATNTGELFF. The CDR3 DNA sequence: TGTGCCAGCTCACCACGGGTAGCGACGAACACCGGGGAGCTGTTTTTT.

The V gene is TRBV28, the J gene TRBJ1-4, with TRBD1 matching over 7 bases. Unmatched junction bases numbered 7, after V lost 5 bases and J lost 4 bases. Germline V lookup: CDR1 MDHEN, CDR2 SYDVKM. The CDR3 totals 15 residues. The CDR3 reads CASSPQGQSNEKLFF. The CDR3 DNA is TGTGCCAGCAGTCCCCAGGGACAGAGTAATGAAAAACTGTTTTTT.

CDR3 in amino acids: CASSPPRTSGRVRTDTQYF. As DNA, the CDR3 is TGTGCCAGCTCACCACCCAGGACTAGCGGGAGGGTTCGCACAGATACGCAGTATTTT. The genes are TRBV18 and TRBJ2-3, with 15 bases aligning to TRBD2. Per the germline V gene, CDR1 is KGHSH and CDR2 is LQKENI. Trimming took 0 bases from V and 1 from J; bases not matched to a gene: 5. The CDR3 has 19 amino acids.

The J gene is TRBJ2-3, the V gene TRBV3-1 (or the pseudogene TRBV3-2), with D perhaps matching TRBD1 (5 bases). CDR1 and CDR2 from the germline V gene are LGHDT and YNNKEL (reference sequence). The V end was cut by 1 base, the J end by 1 base, with 9 bases between. The CDR3 covers 15 residues. The CDR3 region has the DNA TGTGCCAGCAGCCAAGGATCCAGGGGCACAGATACGCAGTATTTT. Translated: CASSQGSRGTDTQYF.

The rearrangement uses TRBV21-1 and TRBJ1-6. TRBV21-1 is a pseudogene locus. This CDR3 comprises 13 residues. CDR3 sequence: CASSRGPYSPLHF. The CDR3 bases are TGTGCCAGCAGCCGAGGGCCCTATTCACCCCTCCACTTT.

The V call is TRBV2, the J call TRBJ2-7, with 9 bases lining up with TRBD1. The CDR3 loop spans 14 amino acids. The germline gives CDR1 SNHLY, CDR2 FYNNEI. V trimming: 8 bases; J trimming: 6 bases; junction bases outside the gene matches: 11. CDR3 bases: TGTGCCAGCGTGGGGGGGACAGGGTATAGCGAGCAGTACTTC. Its protein product is CASVGGTGYSEQYF.

The rearrangement joins TRBV5-1 to TRBJ1-3; D is undetermined. The CDR3 is 14 residues long. Trimming stripped 5 bases from V and 0 bases from J, with 9 bases between. From germline, CDR1 is SGHRS and CDR2 YFSETQ. This CDR3 reads CASRSPNSGNTIYF. The CDR3 DNA follows: TGCGCCAGCAGGAGCCCGAACTCTGGAAACACCATATATTTT.

This clone was detected once. The chain uses TRBV11-1 and TRBJ2-7; 8 bases line up with TRBD2. The CDR3 has 15 residues. The germline CDR1 and CDR2 sequences are SGHAT and FQDESV (reference sequence). V lost 1 base to trimming and J lost 2 bases; unmatched junction nucleotides: 4. CDR3 sequence reads: CASSLVAGPTYEQYF. For the CDR3, the DNA is TGTGCCAGCAGCTTAGTAGCGGGGCCTACCTACGAGCAGTACTTC.

The V gene is TRBV19, the J gene TRBJ2-2; 11 bases map to TRBD1. The CDR3 covers 16 residues. The germline gives CDR1 LNHDA, CDR2 SQIVND (reference sequence). Germline trimming cut 3 bases from V and 5 bases from J; bases unmatched to any gene: 5. CDR3 amino acids: CASSIRTGGSTGELFF. CDR3 DNA: TGTGCCAGTAGTATTCGGACAGGGGGCTCAACCGGGGAGCTGTTTTTT.

In this sample, this clone turned up once. The CDR3, as DNA: TGCAGCGTCCGACAGACAAATGAAAAACTGTTTTTT. This encodes CSVRQTNEKLFF. The chain combines TRBV29-1 with TRBJ1-4; a possible D gene is TRBD1 (5 bases). From germline, CDR1 is SQVTM and CDR2 ANQGSEA. The V end was cut by 6 bases, the J end by 5 bases, with 10 bases between. The CDR3 loop spans 12 amino acids.

The chain is built from TRBV10-3 and TRBJ2-7; TRBD2 is a possible D gene (6 bases). Per germline, CDR1 ENHRY and CDR2 SYGVKD. The V and J ends lost 6 bases and 6 bases respectively, with 15 bases between them. The CDR3 covers 13 residues. DNA of the CDR3: TGTGCCATCAGCCGGGGCGGGGTGGGCGAGCAGTACTTC. Amino acids: CAISRGGVGEQYF.

The CDR3 reads CASRVQASGVGYGYTF. CDR3 nucleotide sequence: TGTGCCAGCAGGGTCCAGGCATCAGGTGTGGGCTATGGCTACACCTTC. The chain recombines TRBV28 with TRBJ1-2, with D unresolved. Germline CDR1 is MDHEN and CDR2 is SYDVKM. The germline V and J ends were trimmed by 6 bases and 4 bases, with 21 bases remaining between them. The CDR3 is made up of 16 amino acids.